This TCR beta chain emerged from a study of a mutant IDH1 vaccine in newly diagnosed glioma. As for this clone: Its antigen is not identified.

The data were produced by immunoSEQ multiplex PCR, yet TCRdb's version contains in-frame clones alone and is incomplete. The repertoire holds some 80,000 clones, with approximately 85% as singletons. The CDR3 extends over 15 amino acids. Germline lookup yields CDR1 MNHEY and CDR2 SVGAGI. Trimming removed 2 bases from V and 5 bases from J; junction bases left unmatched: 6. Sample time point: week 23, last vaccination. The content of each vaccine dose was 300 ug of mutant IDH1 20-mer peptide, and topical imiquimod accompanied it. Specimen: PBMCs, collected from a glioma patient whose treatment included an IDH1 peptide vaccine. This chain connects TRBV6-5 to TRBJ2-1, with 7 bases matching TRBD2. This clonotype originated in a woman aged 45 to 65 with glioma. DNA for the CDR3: TGTGCCAGCAGTTACGAACCGGGACTAAACAATGAGCAGTTCTTC. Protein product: CASSYEPGLNNEQFF.